The clone carrying this T cell receptor beta chain was seen more than once but under ten times. Its cognate antigen is unknown. A universal primer site and UMIs were added as TCR cDNA was made by 5'RACE template switching. Each CDR3 protein gets one entry after TCRdb re-called the 5' RACE reads with MiXCR. The profile shows approximately 340,000 distinct CDR3 sequences, 8.5% to 9% of them singletons. These data belong to a study of T cells after yellow fever vaccination. Across the study: Fractions of low cell number were prepared using SMART-Seq v4 Ultra Low Input. Study-level points and caveats: Reappearing after the booster were most of the clones from primary vaccination (96% CD4, roughly 86% CD8).

V lost 3 bases and J lost 0, with 16 bases in between. Germline V gene data show CDR1 as MGHRA and CDR2 as YSYEKL. The CDR3 extends over 17 amino acids. This sequence joins TRBV4-1 and TRBJ2-3, with D maybe TRBD2 (5 bases). The TCR sequence derives from a man younger than 35 who received the YFV17D yellow fever vaccine. Sequenced material: PBMCs, taken on the day of the first yellow fever vaccination. CDR3 protein: CASSQARGPASTDTQYF. In nucleotides, the CDR3 is TGCGCCAGCAGCCAGGCTAGAGGGCCCGCTAGCACAGATACGCAGTATTTT.